Presented here are 5 T cell receptor beta chains from one specimen sequenced in a study of blood T cells in healthy people across ages. The use of a sample-barcoded 5' primer and a J-beta primer mix characterized a second PCR of roughly 7 to 11 cycles. TCRdb ran MiXCR on the 5' RACE reads and lists one entry per CDR3 protein. The table records about 1 million distinct CDR3 sequences, 35% to 55% of them present only once. Sequenced: blood. These TCRs come from a woman between 55 and 75 years old in good health.

The chain has TRBV29-1 and TRBJ2-7; perhaps TRBD1 as D (7 bases). The CDR3 has 16 amino acids. CDR1 is SQVTM and CDR2 is ANQGSEA in the germline V gene. Trimming pared 0 bases from V and 0 bases from J, leaving 15 bases between. This CDR3 is CSVEDWAGGGSYEQYF. In DNA form, the CDR3 reads TGCAGCGTTGAAGATTGGGCAGGGGGAGGCTCCTACGAGCAGTACTTC.

This clonotype turned up a few times. V usage is TRBV27 and J usage is TRBJ1-2; the D is unclear. V lost 3 bases, J lost 3 bases, and 8 bases lay in between. CDR1 MNHEY and CDR2 SMNVEV come from the germline V gene (reference sequence). The CDR3 length is 13 residues. The CDR3, as DNA: TGTGCCAGCAGTTTGCAAAGGGACTATGGCTACACCTTC. Translated, it gives CASSLQRDYGYTF.

Only one count was recorded for this clonotype. Because it lacks the conserved phenylalanine or tryptophan at the end, this CDR3 is likely a read error. Because the CDR3's place on the DNA is in doubt, the DNA is left out and the CDR3 is given as listed by TCRdb. This chain uses TRBV6-5 with TRBJ2-6. The CDR3 has 8 residues if both end residues are counted. Germline V CDR1 and CDR2: MNHEY, SVGAGI. The CDR3 protein is CARPTPTS.

This clonotype showed up just a few times. The rearrangement joins TRBV7-9 to TRBJ1-2; possible D gene TRBD1, 5 bases. V was shortened by 1 base and J by 7 bases, with 7 bases between the two germline ends. Germline V CDR1 and CDR2: SEHNR, FQNEAQ (reference sequence). The CDR3 is 12 amino acids. The CDR3 reads CASSLEDSGYTF. CDR3 bases: TGTGCCAGCAGCTTAGAAGACAGTGGCTACACCTTC.

This clonotype came up a few times. Here the CDR3 reads CSVAPGGSLNEQFF. The CDR3 nucleotides read TGCAGCGTTGCGCCGGGGGGATCCCTCAATGAGCAGTTCTTC. The chain recombines TRBV29-1 with TRBJ2-1, with 7 bases lining up with TRBD2. CDR1 and CDR2 (germline): SQVTM, ANQGSEA. CDR3 length equals 14 residues. V trimming: 4 bases; J trimming: 6 bases; junction bases outside the gene matches: 9.